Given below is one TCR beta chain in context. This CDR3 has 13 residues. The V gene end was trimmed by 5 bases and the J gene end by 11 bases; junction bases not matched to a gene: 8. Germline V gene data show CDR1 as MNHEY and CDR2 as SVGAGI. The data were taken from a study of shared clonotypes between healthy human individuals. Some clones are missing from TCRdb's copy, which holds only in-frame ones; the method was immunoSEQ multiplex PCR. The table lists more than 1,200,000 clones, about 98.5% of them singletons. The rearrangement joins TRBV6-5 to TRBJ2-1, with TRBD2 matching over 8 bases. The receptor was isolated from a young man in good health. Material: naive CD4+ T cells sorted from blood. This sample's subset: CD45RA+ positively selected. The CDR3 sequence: CASSQTSGDKQFF. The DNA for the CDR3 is TGTGCCAGCAGTCAAACTAGCGGAGATAAGCAGTTCTTC.